This is a list of T cell receptor beta chains from one sample in a study of T cells in Graves' hyperthyroidism and ophthalmopathy. MiXCR was run by TCRdb on the multiplex PCR reads, yielding one entry per CDR3 protein. This sample has some 200,000 distinct CDR3 sequences, with 15% to 20% found just once. The sample was blood. The receptors were gathered from a man aged 50-60 years with Graves' hyperthyroidism. The CDR3 runs from the conserved cysteine through the conserved F or W. Fields, in order: V gene, D gene, J gene, clone size, CDR3 DNA, CDR3 protein. D genes are given only for firm matches. A clone size is listed for some rows: how often the clone was seen (once, few, many), or a class if it is expanded.

v_call: TRBV24-1
d_call: NA
j_call: TRBJ2-7
clone_size: many
cdr3_nt: TGTGCCACCAGTGATGGGGCAGTGTCCTCCTACGAGCAGTACTTC
cdr3_aa: CATSDGAVSSYEQYF

v_call: TRBV24-1
d_call: NA
j_call: TRBJ2-1
clone_size: NA
cdr3_nt: TGTGCCACCAGTGATAGCGGCAGGTCCCCCAGGGCGGTCTACAATGAGCAGTTCTTC
cdr3_aa: CATSDSGRSPRAVYNEQFF

v_call: TRBV5-1
d_call: NA
j_call: TRBJ2-7
clone_size: many
cdr3_nt: TGCGCCAGCAGCTTGGACTACTACGAGCAGTACTTC
cdr3_aa: CASSLDYYEQYF

v_call: TRBV7-3
d_call: NA
j_call: TRBJ2-1
clone_size: many
cdr3_nt: TGTGCCAGCAGCGGAGGGGGGACTAATCGGCAGTTCTTC
cdr3_aa: CASSGGGTNRQFF

v_call: TRBV5-8
d_call: NA
j_call: TRBJ1-6
clone_size: few
cdr3_nt: TGTGCCAGCAGCTTGGCCGGGGGCGGTTCACCCCTCCACTTT
cdr3_aa: CASSLAGGGSPLHF

v_call: TRBV5-6
d_call: NA
j_call: TRBJ1-2
clone_size: few
cdr3_nt: TGTGCCAGCAGCTTTAGGACCGGGAGTTATAGTGGCTACACCTTC
cdr3_aa: CASSFRTGSYSGYTF

v_call: TRBV9
d_call: NA
j_call: TRBJ2-7
clone_size: NA
cdr3_nt: TGTGCCAGCAGCGTCATAGACAGTACCTACGAGCAGTACTTC
cdr3_aa: CASSVIDSTYEQYF

v_call: TRBV28
d_call: TRBD1
j_call: TRBJ2-3
clone_size: many
cdr3_nt: TGTGCCAGCAGTTTTTGGACAGGGGGCACAGATACGCAGTATTTT
cdr3_aa: CASSFWTGGTDTQYF

v_call: TRBV7-9
d_call: TRBD2
j_call: TRBJ2-3
clone_size: many
cdr3_nt: TGTGCCAGCAACAAATGGGGGACTAGCGGGATCGGTGGCACAGATACGCAGTATTTT
cdr3_aa: CASNKWGTSGIGGTDTQYF

v_call: TRBV11-2
d_call: TRBD2
j_call: TRBJ2-1
clone_size: many
cdr3_nt: TGTGCCAGCACCTGGCGGGAGTACGGGGAGCAGTTCTTC
cdr3_aa: CASTWREYGEQFF

v_call: TRBV28
d_call: NA
j_call: TRBJ1-2
clone_size: many
cdr3_nt: TGTGCCAGCAGTTCAGCAGGGGATGACTATGGCTACACCTTC
cdr3_aa: CASSSAGDDYGYTF

v_call: TRBV2
d_call: TRBD1
j_call: TRBJ1-2
clone_size: many
cdr3_nt: TGTGCCAGCAGTCAACAGGGGTCCGATGGCTACACCTTC
cdr3_aa: CASSQQGSDGYTF

v_call: TRBV12-3/TRBV12-4
d_call: TRBD1
j_call: TRBJ2-2
clone_size: many
cdr3_nt: TGTGCCAGCAGCCGACAGGGGGCGGGGACCGGGGAGCTGTTTTTT
cdr3_aa: CASSRQGAGTGELFF

v_call: TRBV30
d_call: TRBD1
j_call: TRBJ2-1
clone_size: many
cdr3_nt: TGTGCCTGGAGTGTAGGGGCAGGGGGCGACGGTGAGCAGTTCTTC
cdr3_aa: CAWSVGAGGDGEQFF

v_call: TRBV19
d_call: TRBD2
j_call: TRBJ2-1
clone_size: NA
cdr3_nt: TGTGCCAGTAGTACCGGACTAGCGGGAGGATCCTACAATGAGCAGTTCTTC
cdr3_aa: CASSTGLAGGSYNEQFF

v_call: TRBV12-3/TRBV12-4
d_call: TRBD2
j_call: TRBJ2-1
clone_size: few
cdr3_nt: TGTGCCAGCAGGTCAGGACTAGCGGGAGGCAATGAGCAGTTCTTC
cdr3_aa: CASRSGLAGGNEQFF

v_call: TRBV5-1
d_call: TRBD2
j_call: TRBJ2-7
clone_size: many
cdr3_nt: TGCGCCAGCAGCTTAACCGGACTAGCGGGCTGGGACGAGCAGTACTTC
cdr3_aa: CASSLTGLAGWDEQYF

v_call: TRBV19
d_call: TRBD2
j_call: TRBJ2-1
clone_size: few
cdr3_nt: TGTGCCAGTAACCCTAGCGGGAGTTTATCCAATGAGCAGTTCTTC
cdr3_aa: CASNPSGSLSNEQFF

v_call: TRBV10-3
d_call: NA
j_call: TRBJ2-3
clone_size: many
cdr3_nt: TGTGCCACCTCACAATCGGGAGACAGCACAGATACGCAGTATTTT
cdr3_aa: CATSQSGDSTDTQYF

v_call: TRBV2
d_call: NA
j_call: TRBJ2-5
clone_size: NA
cdr3_nt: TGTGCCAGCAGCGTACTTCGGGAGACCCAGTACTTC
cdr3_aa: CASSVLRETQYF